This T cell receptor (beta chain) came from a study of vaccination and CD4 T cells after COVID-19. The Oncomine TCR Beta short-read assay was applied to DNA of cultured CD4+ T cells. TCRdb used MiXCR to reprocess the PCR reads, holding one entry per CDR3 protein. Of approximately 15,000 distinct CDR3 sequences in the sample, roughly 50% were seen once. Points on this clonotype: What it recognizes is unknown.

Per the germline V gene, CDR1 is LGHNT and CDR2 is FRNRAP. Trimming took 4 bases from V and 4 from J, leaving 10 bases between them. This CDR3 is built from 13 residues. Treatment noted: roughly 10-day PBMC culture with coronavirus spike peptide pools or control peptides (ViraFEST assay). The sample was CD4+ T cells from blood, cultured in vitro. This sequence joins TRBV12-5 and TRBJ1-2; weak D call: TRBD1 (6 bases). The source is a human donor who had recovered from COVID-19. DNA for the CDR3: TGTGCTAGTGGTTCGCTACAGGGCTATGGCTACACCTTC. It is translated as CASGSLQGYGYTF.